This T cell receptor (beta chain) was identified in a study of follicular helper T cells after annual influenza vaccination (TCRdb year 2017). In the study overall: After each seasonal influenza vaccination, blood samples were collected on days 0, 7 and 28. To study recall of cTfh clones, some subjects were followed across successive annual vaccinations spanning the 2013-2014, 2014-2015 and 2015-2016 seasons. One week after vaccination, a second recruited cohort of 11 to 12 subjects (Table S1) displayed a similar ICOS+CD38+ cTfh response. Multi-year samples were available for six subjects, with four spanning two vaccination seasons and two spanning three seasons. Samples from 2013-2014 were cryopreserved, whereas samples from about 2015 were processed immediately after collection.

The library was obtained by the immunoSEQ multiplex PCR assay. Adaptive Biotechnologies handled the TCRB amplification, library preparation, sequencing and preliminary bioinformatics at Survey level resolution. The authors' pipeline ran thus. Clonality was calculated in R as 1 minus normalized Shannon entropy, and the Gini index was calculated with the R package ineq. The overlap score was defined as the summed counts of shared sequences divided by the total counts of all sequences in both compared samples. Shared-clonotype significance used Fisher's exact test assuming a theoretical repertoire of 10^7 TCRB sequences. In its TCRdb copy, this immuneACCESS table keeps in-frame sequences only and misses some clones. Where compared with another copy, unresolved V genes explain less than half of these, and the others have no known cause. V and J calls and clone size follow that table, whereas D and trimming were derived from the DNA. The sample yields 11,000 to 15,000 clones; roughly four fifths were counted once. The ten largest account for more than 0.25% of the sample.

The research as a whole found: Only about 10-20% of analyzed cells yielded productive TCRB sequences, so sampling of rare clonotypes was not possible. In the assessment of influenza clone enrichment, the possibility that the much larger non-cTfh compartments were undersampled could not be ruled out. With successive annual vaccinations, a recurrent oligoclonal ICOS+CD38+ cTfh response was recalled, and this response contained tetramer and AIM influenza-specific clonotypes. Day 7 ICOS+CD38+ clones were most often found later in ICOS-CD38- cTfh, suggesting that subset may serve as a memory reservoir. ICOS+CD38+ cTfh clonality correlated with the frequency of that population, and its change correlated with the change in circulating plasmablast frequency.

The sample's time point label is to be understood as: 2014-2015 season, pre-vaccination. Adults were given seasonal inactivated influenza vaccine (Fluvarix), and sorted blood CD4 subsets were followed by TCRB sequencing before and after vaccination. To be eligible, subjects had to be community-dwelling and could not have received an influenza vaccine during the previous 6 months. Reasons for exclusion included contraindications to influenza vaccine, substance abuse, HIV/AIDS, active malignancy, immunomodulatory medication, and active illness such as respiratory infection. At each time point, somewhere between roughly 40 and 110 mL of blood was taken. Either Ficoll-Paque PLUS or SepMate separation was used to isolate PBMC. As a non-Tfh subset for comparison, CXCR5- memory CD4 T cells were sorted. Before DNA extraction, cell subsets were sorted from PBMC on a BD FACS Aria. As to this clone: The antigen it binds to is not known. Per-base quality was not reported, and no clone a single base away is much larger than it.

The CDR3 has 14 amino acids, counting the end cysteine and phenylalanine. Only the CDR3 region is kept as DNA, spanning 42 bases read in frame from base 1. CDR1 and CDR2 are drawn from the germline V gene: MDHEN, SYDVKM. V drops 6 bases and J drops 9 bases, leaving 17 bases in between. This clonotype originated in an adult who received the influenza vaccine. The chain joins TRBV28 to TRBJ2-2; no D segment can be confidently identified. Sample: CXCR5- memory CD4+ T cells sorted from blood, taken on the day of influenza vaccination. The sample's cell subset or site label is to be understood as: CXCR5- memory CD4 T cells. The CDR3 reads as follows: CASSPFLWTRELFF. Read as DNA, the sequence is TGTGCCAGCAGCCCCTTCTTATGGACCCGGGAGCTGTTTTTT.